This TCR beta chain stems from a study of cytomegalovirus exposure and HLA in healthy donors. Study-wide findings and caveats: One later analysis, an examination of the roughly 110 validation repertoires, found that first-cohort TCR clusters tended to co-occur in them.

V gave up 3 bases and J gave up 5 bases; unmatched junction bases: 11. CDR1 SNHLY and CDR2 FYNNEI come from the germline V gene. The CDR3 is made up of 17 amino acids. About this clone itself: Its antigen remains unidentified.

Sequencing used immunoSEQ multiplex PCR; TCRdb keeps in-frame clones, though not all of them. The sample includes about 110,000 clones, less than 90% of them seen just once. Material: PBMCs. The chain links TRBV2 to TRBJ2-5; 11 nucleotides line up with TRBD2. This receptor was identified in a woman aged 18-29 years in good health and CMV-seropositive. The CDR3 DNA follows: TGTGCCAGCAGTGAGCGATTGTCTAGCGGGGGGTGGGAGACCCAGTACTTC. Its translation: CASSERLSSGGWETQYF.